These 17 T cell receptor beta chains share one sample of origin, sequenced in a study of blood T cell repertoires in COVID-19 (dated by TCRdb to about 2020). Libraries came from the immunoSEQ multiplex PCR assay. TCRdb retrieved this table from immuneACCESS and kept in-frame rearrangements only. Not all clones are present; in checked studies, unresolved V genes account for under half, and no reason is known for the remainder. The sample table holds about 440,000 clones, of which roughly 90% were seen once. In total, the top ten clones hold 4% to 4.5% of the sample. The sample was peripheral blood. The receptors were gathered from a woman aged 25 to 45 with acute or convalescent COVID-19.

V and J are TRBV21-1 and TRBJ2-6; the table's D call, TRBD1, was not checked against the DNA. TRBV21-1 is a listed pseudogene. The CDR3 extends over 17 amino acids. The CDR3 DNA sequence: TGTGCCAGCAGCAAAGGTCCAGGGGGCTCTGGGGCCAACGTCCTGACTTTC. As protein: CASSKGPGGSGANVLTF.

The chain links TRBV6-6 to TRBJ1-5; D unclear. The CDR3 is 13 residues long. V lost 1 base, J lost 6 bases, and 7 bases lay in between. Germline V gene data show CDR1 as MNHNY and CDR2 as SVGAGI (reference sequence). The CDR3 loop is CASSYLLGQPQHF. DNA for the CDR3: TGTGCCAGCAGTTACTTGCTCGGTCAGCCCCAGCATTTT.

The V gene is TRBV27, the J gene TRBJ2-7; D not certain. CDR3 length: 13 residues. With 4 bases removed from V and 3 bases from J, the gap between germline ends came to 10 bases. From germline, CDR1 is MNHEY and CDR2 SMNVEV (reference sequence). As DNA, the CDR3 is TGTGCCAGCAGTTGGGCCCCGAGCTACGAGCAGTACTTC. As protein: CASSWAPSYEQYF.

This sequence joins TRBV18 and TRBJ1-2; 11 nucleotides match TRBD1. Germline V gene data show CDR1 as KGHSH and CDR2 as LQKENI. CDR3 size: 15 residues. Trimming at V came to 2 bases and at J to 8 bases, leaving 7 bases not matched to a gene. CDR3 region: CASSPRTGGAEGYTF. The CDR3 DNA sequence: TGTGCCAGCTCACCAAGGACAGGGGGCGCGGAGGGCTACACCTTC.

A single count supports this clone. The chain carries TRBV19 and TRBJ2-7; D gene uncertain. The CDR3 covers 14 residues. V lost 7 bases and J 1 base, leaving 14 bases between the germline ends. Germline loops: CDR1 LNHDA, CDR2 SQIVND (reference sequence). The CDR3 is CASTSPLDSYEQYF. CDR3 bases: TGTGCCAGTACATCCCCACTCGATTCCTACGAGCAGTACTTC.

J is TRBJ2-5 and V is TRBV11-2; 8 positions match TRBD2. V was clipped by 0 bases and J by 7 bases; unmatched bases: 7. Germline CDR1 and CDR2: SGHAT and FQNNGV. This CDR3 is 15 amino acids long. CDR3 coding DNA: TGTGCCAGCAGCTTAGATATCGGGGGGGAAGGGACCCAGTACTTC. This translates into CASSLDIGGEGTQYF.

The gene calls are TRBV24-1 and TRBJ2-1; D is possibly TRBD2 (5 bases). V lost 4 bases to trimming and J lost 13 bases, with 13 bases between them. The germline V gene has CDR1 KGHDR and CDR2 SFDVKD. The length of the CDR3 is 12 residues. CDR3 protein: CATSEGWTRQFF. The CDR3 DNA sequence: TGTGCCACCAGTGAAGGATGGACTCGACAGTTCTTC.

V usage is TRBV6-1 and J usage is TRBJ1-1, with 8 positions matching TRBD1. Germline trimming cut 3 bases from V and 4 bases from J; bases unmatched to any gene: 7. Germline V lookup: CDR1 MNHNS, CDR2 SASEGT. This CDR3 contains 15 residues. The CDR3 reads CASSEKQGEVTEAFF. CDR3 DNA: TGTGCCAGCAGTGAGAAACAGGGGGAAGTCACTGAAGCTTTCTTT.

This sequence joins TRBV5-1 and TRBJ2-7; possible D gene TRBD1, 6 bases. This CDR3 region has 16 residues. The V end lost 0 bases, the J end lost 1 base, and 14 bases lay between the germline ends. Germline V CDR1 and CDR2: SGHRS, YFSETQ. This CDR3 reads CASSLAYDRYSYEQYF. The CDR3 DNA sequence: TGCGCCAGCAGCTTGGCCTACGACAGGTATTCCTACGAGCAGTACTTC.

V usage is TRBV11-2 and J usage is TRBJ1-1, with unresolved D. V was pared by 7 bases and J by 2 bases, with 14 bases between. The CDR3 consists of 14 residues. Germline CDR1 reads SGHAT; CDR2 reads FQNNGV. This chain's CDR3 is CASTRDFVNTEAFF. The CDR3, as DNA: TGTGCCAGCACCAGAGACTTCGTAAACACTGAAGCTTTCTTT.

The chain carries TRBV18 and TRBJ2-1; D is unresolved. The CDR3 contains 15 residues. Per germline, CDR1 KGHSH and CDR2 LQKENI. Trimming took off 6 bases at V and 2 bases at J, with 14 bases between the two ends. This CDR3 is CASSLAFSTYNEQFF. CDR3 in DNA: TGTGCCAGCTCGTTGGCCTTTTCCACCTACAATGAGCAGTTCTTC.

The chain recombines TRBV6-5 with TRBJ2-5, with 10 bases fitting TRBD2. V lost 7 bases to trimming and J lost 2 bases; unmatched junction nucleotides: 7. Germline CDR1 and CDR2: MNHEY and SVGAGI. There are 15 residues in the CDR3. CDR3 in amino acids: CASTPSGGTQETQYF. Written as DNA, the CDR3 is TGTGCCAGCACCCCTAGCGGGGGCACACAAGAGACCCAGTACTTC.

The chain recombines TRBV7-3 with TRBJ2-3; 11 bases are a match to TRBD2. Trimming removed 4 bases from V and 0 bases from J; junction bases left unmatched: 12. This CDR3 spans 19 amino acids. Germline lookup yields CDR1 SGHTA and CDR2 FQGTGA. The DNA of the CDR3 is TGTGCCAGCAGCTCTCGTTCTACTAGCGGGGGTATTAGCACAGATACGCAGTATTTT. Translation: CASSSRSTSGGISTDTQYF.

The chain joins TRBV28 to TRBJ2-7; TRBD2 matches at 13 bases. The CDR3 extends over 14 amino acids. V gave up 2 bases and J gave up 6 bases; unmatched junction bases: 1. Germline values: CDR1 MDHEN, CDR2 SYDVKM. The CDR3 here is CASSLTSGGGEQYF. CDR3 DNA sequence: TGTGCCAGCAGTTTAACTAGCGGGGGGGGCGAGCAGTACTTC.

This chain uses TRBV3-1 (or the pseudogene TRBV3-2) with TRBJ2-7; 9 bases are a match to TRBD1. V lost 5 bases, J lost 4 bases, and 6 bases stayed unmatched. Germline V gene sequence: CDR1 LGHDT, CDR2 YNNKEL (reference sequence). This CDR3 region has 14 residues. CDR3 in amino acids: CASSTQGARYEQYF. The CDR3 DNA follows: TGTGCCAGCAGCACACAGGGGGCCAGGTACGAGCAGTACTTC.

This rearrangement joins TRBV19 to TRBJ1-2; 9 bases agree with TRBD1. CDR3 length: 16 amino acids. J was trimmed by 5 bases and V by 6 bases; bases with no gene match: 13. Germline CDR1 is LNHDA and CDR2 is SQIVND (reference sequence). The CDR3 spells CASRNIRTGESYGYTF. CDR3 nucleotides: TGTGCCAGTAGGAATATCCGGACAGGGGAGAGTTATGGCTACACCTTC.

This chain connects TRBV30 to TRBJ1-5; D is unresolved. The CDR3 has 14 amino acids. Germline CDR1 GTSNPN, CDR2 SVGIG (reference sequence). Trimming removed 1 base at V and 3 bases at J, with 10 bases between. This CDR3 is CAWSGQRVNQPQHF. In DNA form, the CDR3 reads TGTGCCTGGAGTGGGCAGCGCGTCAATCAGCCCCAGCATTTT.